The clone carrying this T cell receptor beta chain was counted a few times. Germline V gene lookup returns CDR1 SGHAT and CDR2 FQNNGV. The CDR3 covers 14 residues. V trimming: 5 bases; J trimming: 7 bases; junction bases outside the gene matches: 5. TCRdb passed the 5' RACE reads through MiXCR, listing each CDR3 protein once. The table lists roughly 110,000 distinct CDR3 sequences, 13% to 15% of them singletons. The data derive from a study of T-cell memory formation after mild COVID-19. Turning to the study itself: TCR clustering was largely donor specific.

The TCR sequence derives from a man between 18 and 35 years old who had mild COVID-19 (a few samples of this study predate the infection). Cell type and time point are not known. The chain is built from TRBV11-2 and TRBJ2-1; 10 positions agree with TRBD1. The sample taken for sequencing was PBMCs or a T cell subset sorted from them (not recorded which). The CDR3 sequence: CASSPGQGGNEQFF. The CDR3 DNA reads as TGTGCCAGCAGCCCAGGACAGGGGGGGAATGAGCAGTTCTTC.